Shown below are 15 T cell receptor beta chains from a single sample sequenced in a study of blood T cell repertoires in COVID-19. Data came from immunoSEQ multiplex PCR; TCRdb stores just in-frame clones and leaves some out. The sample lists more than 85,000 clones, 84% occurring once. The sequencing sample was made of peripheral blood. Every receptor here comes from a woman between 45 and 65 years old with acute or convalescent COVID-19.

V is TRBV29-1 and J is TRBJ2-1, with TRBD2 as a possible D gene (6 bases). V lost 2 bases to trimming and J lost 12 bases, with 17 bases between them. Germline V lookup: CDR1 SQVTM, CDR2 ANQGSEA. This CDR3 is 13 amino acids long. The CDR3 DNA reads TGCAGCGTTGAATCCCGGGGGTTACTGGGGCAGTTCTTC. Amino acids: CSVESRGLLGQFF.

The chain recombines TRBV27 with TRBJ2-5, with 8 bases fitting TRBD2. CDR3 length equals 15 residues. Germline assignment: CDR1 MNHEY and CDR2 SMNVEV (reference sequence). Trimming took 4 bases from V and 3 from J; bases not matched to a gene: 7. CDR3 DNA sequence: TGTGCCAGCAGTTGGGGTAGCGGGGCAAAAGAGACCCAGTACTTC. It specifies CASSWGSGAKETQYF.

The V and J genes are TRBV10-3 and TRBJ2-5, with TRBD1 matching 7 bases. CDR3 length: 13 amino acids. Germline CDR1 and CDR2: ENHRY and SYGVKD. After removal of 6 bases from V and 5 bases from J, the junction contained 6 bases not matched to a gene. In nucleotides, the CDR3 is TGTGCCATCAGCGAGGGGGCGGAGGAGACCCAGTACTTC. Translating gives CAISEGAEETQYF.

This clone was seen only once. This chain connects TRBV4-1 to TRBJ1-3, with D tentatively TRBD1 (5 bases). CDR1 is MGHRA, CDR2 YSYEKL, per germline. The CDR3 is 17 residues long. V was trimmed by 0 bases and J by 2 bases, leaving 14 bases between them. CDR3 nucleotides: TGCGCCAGCAGCCAAGAAAGCTCCAGGGCAACTGGAAACACCATATATTTT. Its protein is CASSQESSRATGNTIYF.

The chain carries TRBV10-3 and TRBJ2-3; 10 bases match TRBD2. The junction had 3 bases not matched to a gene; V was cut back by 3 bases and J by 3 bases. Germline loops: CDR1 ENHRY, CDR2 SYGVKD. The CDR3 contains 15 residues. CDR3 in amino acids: CAISEHSGGTDTQYF. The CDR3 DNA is TGTGCCATCAGTGAACATAGCGGGGGGACAGATACGCAGTATTTT.

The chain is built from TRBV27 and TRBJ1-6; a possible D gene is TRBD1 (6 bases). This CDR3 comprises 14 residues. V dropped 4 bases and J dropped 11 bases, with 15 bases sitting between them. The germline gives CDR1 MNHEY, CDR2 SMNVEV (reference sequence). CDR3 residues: CASSSFRGKTPLHF. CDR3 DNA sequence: TGTGCCAGCAGTTCGTTTAGGGGGAAGACACCCCTCCACTTT.

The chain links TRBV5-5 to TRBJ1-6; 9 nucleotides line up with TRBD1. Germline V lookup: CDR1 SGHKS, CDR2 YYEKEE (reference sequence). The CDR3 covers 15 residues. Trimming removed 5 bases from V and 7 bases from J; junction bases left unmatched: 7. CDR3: CASRGGGQGNSPLHF. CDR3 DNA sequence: TGTGCCAGCAGGGGGGGAGGACAGGGGAATTCACCCCTCCACTTT.

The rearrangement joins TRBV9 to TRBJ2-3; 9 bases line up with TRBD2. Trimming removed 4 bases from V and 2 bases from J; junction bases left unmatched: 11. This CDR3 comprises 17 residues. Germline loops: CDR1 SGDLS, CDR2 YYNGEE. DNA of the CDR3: TGTGCCAGCAGCCGCGGGGGGGCATACGACCCCACAGATACGCAGTATTTT. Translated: CASSRGGAYDPTDTQYF. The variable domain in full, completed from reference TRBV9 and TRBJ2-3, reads DSGVTQTPKHLITATGQRVTLRCSPRSGDLSVYWYQQSLDQGLQFLIQYYNGEERAKGNILERFSAQQFPDLHSELNLSSLELGDSALYFCASSRGGAYDPTDTQYFGPGTRLTVL.

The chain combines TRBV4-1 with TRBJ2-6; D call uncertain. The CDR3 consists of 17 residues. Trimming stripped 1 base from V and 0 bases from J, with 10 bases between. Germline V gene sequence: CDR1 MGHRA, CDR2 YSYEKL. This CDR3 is CASSQGIGYSGANVLTF. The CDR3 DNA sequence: TGCGCCAGCAGCCAAGGAATCGGGTACTCTGGGGCCAACGTCCTGACTTTC.

The DNA of the CDR3 is TGTGCCAGCAGCCCGACAGGGGCTCATGGCTACACCTTC. The encoded protein is CASSPTGAHGYTF. The V and J genes are TRBV3-1 (or the pseudogene TRBV3-2) and TRBJ1-2, with TRBD1 matching 8 bases. Germline values: CDR1 LGHDT, CDR2 YNNKEL (reference sequence). CDR3 size: 13 residues. The trim removed 4 bases at V and 6 bases at J, leaving 4 bases unmatched.

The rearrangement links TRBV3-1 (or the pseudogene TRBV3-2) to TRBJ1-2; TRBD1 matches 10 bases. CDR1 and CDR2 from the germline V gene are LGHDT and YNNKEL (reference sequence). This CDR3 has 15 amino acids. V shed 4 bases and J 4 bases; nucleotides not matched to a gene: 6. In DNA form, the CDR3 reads TGTGCCAGCAGCCTAAGGACAGGGGGATTCTATGGCTACACCTTC. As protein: CASSLRTGGFYGYTF.

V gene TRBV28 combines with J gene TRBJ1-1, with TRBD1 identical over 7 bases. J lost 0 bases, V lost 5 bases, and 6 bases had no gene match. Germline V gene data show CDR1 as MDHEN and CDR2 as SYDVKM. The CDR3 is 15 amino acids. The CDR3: CASSARGLMNTEAFF. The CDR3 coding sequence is TGTGCCAGCAGTGCAAGGGGGCTGATGAACACTGAAGCTTTCTTT. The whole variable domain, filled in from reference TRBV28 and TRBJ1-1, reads DVKVTQSSRYLVKRTGEKVFLECVQDMDHENMFWYRQDPGLGLRLIYFSYDVKMKEKGDIPEGYSVSREKKERFSLILESASTNQTSMYLCASSARGLMNTEAFFGQGTRLTVV.

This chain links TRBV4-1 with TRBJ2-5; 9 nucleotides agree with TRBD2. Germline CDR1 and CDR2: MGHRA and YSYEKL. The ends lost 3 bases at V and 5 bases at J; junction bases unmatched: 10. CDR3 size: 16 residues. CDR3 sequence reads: CASSQAPTSGQETQYF. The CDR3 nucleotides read TGCGCCAGCAGCCAGGCCCCGACTAGCGGACAGGAGACCCAGTACTTC.

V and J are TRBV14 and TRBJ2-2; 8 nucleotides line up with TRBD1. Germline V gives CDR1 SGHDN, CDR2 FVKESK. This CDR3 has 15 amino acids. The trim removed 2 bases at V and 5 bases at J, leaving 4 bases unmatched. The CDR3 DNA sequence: TGTGCCAGCAGCCAACACCGGACAGGGACCGGGGAGCTGTTTTTT. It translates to CASSQHRTGTGELFF.

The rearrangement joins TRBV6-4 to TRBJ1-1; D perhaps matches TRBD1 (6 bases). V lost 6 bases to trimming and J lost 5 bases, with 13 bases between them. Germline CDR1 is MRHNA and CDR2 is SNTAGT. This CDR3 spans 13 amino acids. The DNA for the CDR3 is TGTGCCAGCAGCAACCAGGGACAAACTGAAGCTTTCTTT. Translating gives CASSNQGQTEAFF.